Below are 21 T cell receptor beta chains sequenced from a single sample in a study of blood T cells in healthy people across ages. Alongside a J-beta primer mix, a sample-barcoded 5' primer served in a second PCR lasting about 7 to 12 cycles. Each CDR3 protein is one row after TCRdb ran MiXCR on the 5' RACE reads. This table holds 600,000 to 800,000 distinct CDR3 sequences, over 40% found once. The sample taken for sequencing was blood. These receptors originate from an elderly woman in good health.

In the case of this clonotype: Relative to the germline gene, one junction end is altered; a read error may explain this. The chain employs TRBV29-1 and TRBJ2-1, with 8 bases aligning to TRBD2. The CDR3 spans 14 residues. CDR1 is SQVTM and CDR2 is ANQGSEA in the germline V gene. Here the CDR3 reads CSARTSQTYNEQFF. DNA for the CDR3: TGTAGCGCAAGGACTAGCCAAACCTACAATGAGCAGTTCTTC.

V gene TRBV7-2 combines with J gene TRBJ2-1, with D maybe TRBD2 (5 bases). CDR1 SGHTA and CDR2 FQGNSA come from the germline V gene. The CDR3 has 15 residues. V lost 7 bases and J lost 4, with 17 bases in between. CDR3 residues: CASILQTTGYNEQFF. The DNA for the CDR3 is TGTGCCAGCATCCTGCAGACTACGGGGTACAATGAGCAGTTCTTC.

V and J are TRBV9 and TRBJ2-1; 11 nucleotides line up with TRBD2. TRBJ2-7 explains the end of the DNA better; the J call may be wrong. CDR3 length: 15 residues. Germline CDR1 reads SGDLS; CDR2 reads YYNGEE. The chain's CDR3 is CASSALAGGYNGQYF. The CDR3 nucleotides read TGTGCCAGCAGCGCTTTAGCGGGGGGGTACAATGGGCAGTACTTC.

CDR3 region: CSARERLLNQPQHF. The CDR3 DNA reads TGCAGTGCTAGAGAACGACTCCTCAATCAGCCCCAGCATTTT. The chain combines TRBV20-1 with TRBJ1-5; no clear D. Germline CDR1 DFQATT, CDR2 SNEGSKA (reference sequence). The CDR3 runs to 14 residues. Trimming pared 0 bases from V and 3 bases from J, leaving 9 bases between.

CDR3 region: CSASAREQFF. Written as DNA, the CDR3 is TGCAGTGCTAGTGCTAGGGAGCAGTTCTTC. This chain connects TRBV20-1 to TRBJ2-1; D unclear. The V gene lost 3 bases and the J gene lost 10 bases, with 7 bases spanning the gap. The germline gives CDR1 DFQATT, CDR2 SNEGSKA (reference sequence). This CDR3 has 10 amino acids.

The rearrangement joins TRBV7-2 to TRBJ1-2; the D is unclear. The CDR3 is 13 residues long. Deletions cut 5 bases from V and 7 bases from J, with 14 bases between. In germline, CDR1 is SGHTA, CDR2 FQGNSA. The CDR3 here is CASSVEGSFGYTF. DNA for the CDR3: TGTGCCAGCAGCGTAGAGGGCAGCTTTGGCTACACCTTC.

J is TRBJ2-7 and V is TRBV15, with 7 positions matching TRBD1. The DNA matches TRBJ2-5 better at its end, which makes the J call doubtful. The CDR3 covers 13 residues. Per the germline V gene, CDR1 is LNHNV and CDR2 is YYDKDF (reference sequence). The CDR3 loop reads CATSRGQGETQYF. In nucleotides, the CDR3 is TGTGCCACCAGCAGAGGACAGGGAGAGACCCAGTACTTC.

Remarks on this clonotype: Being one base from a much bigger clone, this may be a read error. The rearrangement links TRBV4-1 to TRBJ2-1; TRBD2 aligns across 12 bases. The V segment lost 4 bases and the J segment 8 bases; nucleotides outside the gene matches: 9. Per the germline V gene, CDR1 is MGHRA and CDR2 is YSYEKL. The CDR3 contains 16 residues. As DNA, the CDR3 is TGCGCCAGCAGCCCGCGGACTAGCGGGACTGGGGATGAGCAGTTCTTC. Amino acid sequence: CASSPRTSGTGDEQFF.

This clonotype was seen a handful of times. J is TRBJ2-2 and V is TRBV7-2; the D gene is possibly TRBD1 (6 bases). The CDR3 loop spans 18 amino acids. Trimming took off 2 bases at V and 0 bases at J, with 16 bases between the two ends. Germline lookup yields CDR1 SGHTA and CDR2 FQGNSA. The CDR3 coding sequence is TGTGCCAGCAGCTTAAGGGGGTCGGGGCAGTCGAACACCGGGGAGCTGTTTTTT. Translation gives CASSLRGSGQSNTGELFF.

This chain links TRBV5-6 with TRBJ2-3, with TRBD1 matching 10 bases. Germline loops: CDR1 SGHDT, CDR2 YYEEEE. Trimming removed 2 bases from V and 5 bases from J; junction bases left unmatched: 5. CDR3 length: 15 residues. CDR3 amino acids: CASSFRTGGIDTQYF. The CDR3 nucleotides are TGTGCCAGCAGCTTCAGGACAGGGGGAATAGATACGCAGTATTTT. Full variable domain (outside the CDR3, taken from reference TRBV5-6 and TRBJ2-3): DAGVTQSPTHLIKTRGQQVTLRCSPKSGHDTVSWYQQALGQGPQFIFQYYEEEERQRGNFPDRFSGHQFPNYSSELNVNALLLGDSALYLCASSFRTGGIDTQYFGPGTRLTVL.

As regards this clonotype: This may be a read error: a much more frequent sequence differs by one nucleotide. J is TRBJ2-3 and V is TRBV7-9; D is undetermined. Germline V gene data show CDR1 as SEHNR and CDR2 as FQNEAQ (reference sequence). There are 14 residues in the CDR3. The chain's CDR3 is CARSSTGFSDTQYF. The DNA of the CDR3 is TGTGCCCGCAGCTCGACGGGCTTCTCAGATACGCAGTATTTT.

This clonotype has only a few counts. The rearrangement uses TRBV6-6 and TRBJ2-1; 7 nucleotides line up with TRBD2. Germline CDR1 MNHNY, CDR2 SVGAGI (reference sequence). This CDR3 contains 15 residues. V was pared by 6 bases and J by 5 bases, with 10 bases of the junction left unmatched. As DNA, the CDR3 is TGTGCCAGCAGATCTCCGGGACTACCAAACAATGAGCAGTTCTTC. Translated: CASRSPGLPNNEQFF.

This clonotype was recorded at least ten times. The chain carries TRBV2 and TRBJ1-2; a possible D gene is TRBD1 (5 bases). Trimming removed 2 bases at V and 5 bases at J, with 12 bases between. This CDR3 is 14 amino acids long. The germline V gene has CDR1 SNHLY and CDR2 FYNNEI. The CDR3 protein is CASSEQGPSYGYTF. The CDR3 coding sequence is TGTGCCAGCAGTGAACAGGGTCCGTCATATGGCTACACCTTC.

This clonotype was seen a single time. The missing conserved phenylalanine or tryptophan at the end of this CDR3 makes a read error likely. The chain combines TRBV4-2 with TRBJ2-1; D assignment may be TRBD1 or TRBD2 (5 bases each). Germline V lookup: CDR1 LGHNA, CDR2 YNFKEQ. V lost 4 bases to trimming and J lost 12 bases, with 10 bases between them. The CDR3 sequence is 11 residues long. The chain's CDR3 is CASSLGTGQFS. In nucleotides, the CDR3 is TGTGCCAGCAGCCTCGGGACCGGGCAGTTCTCC.

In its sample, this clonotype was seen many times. The CDR3 DNA follows: TGCAGCGTTGACGGGGACAGAATATACAATGAGCAGTTCTTC. Amino acid sequence: CSVDGDRIYNEQFF. The chain couples TRBV29-1 to TRBJ2-1; 7 bases are shared with TRBD1. Trimming cost V 3 bases and J 4 bases; bases outside gene matches: 6. The CDR3 consists of 14 residues. Germline lookup yields CDR1 SQVTM and CDR2 ANQGSEA.

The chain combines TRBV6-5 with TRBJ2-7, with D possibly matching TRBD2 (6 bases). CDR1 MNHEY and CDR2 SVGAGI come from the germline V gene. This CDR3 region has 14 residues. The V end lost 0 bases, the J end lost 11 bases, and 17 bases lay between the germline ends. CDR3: CASSYSPGTGTEYF. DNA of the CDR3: TGTGCCAGCAGTTACTCCCCAGGGACCGGGACTGAGTACTTC.

This CDR3 is CASGLQWNTEAFF. The CDR3 nucleotides are TGTGCCAGCGGGTTACAGTGGAACACTGAAGCTTTCTTT. V usage is TRBV6-2 or TRBV6-3 and J usage is TRBJ1-1; D gene ambiguous. V was shortened by 8 bases and J by 1 base, with 11 bases between the two germline ends. This CDR3 is built from 13 residues. Germline V CDR1 and CDR2: MNHEY, SVGEGT.

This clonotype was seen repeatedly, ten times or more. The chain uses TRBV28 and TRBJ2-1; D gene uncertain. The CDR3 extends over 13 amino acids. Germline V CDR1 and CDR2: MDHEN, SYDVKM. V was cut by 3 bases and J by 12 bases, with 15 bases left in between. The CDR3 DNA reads TGTGCCAGCAGTTTCTTTGAGAGAAAAGGGCAGTTCTTC. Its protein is CASSFFERKGQFF. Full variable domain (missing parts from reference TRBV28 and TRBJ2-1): DVKVTQSSRYLVKRTGEKVFLECVQDMDHENMFWYRQDPGLGLRLIYFSYDVKMKEKGDIPEGYSVSREKKERFSLILESASTNQTSMYLCASSFFERKGQFFGPGTRLTVL.

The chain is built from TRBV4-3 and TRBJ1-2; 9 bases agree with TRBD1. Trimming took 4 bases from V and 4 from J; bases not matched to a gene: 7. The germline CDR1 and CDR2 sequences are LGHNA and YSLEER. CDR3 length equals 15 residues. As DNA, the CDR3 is TGCGCCAGCAGCCCATCGGGACAGGGAATCTATGGCTACACCTTC. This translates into CASSPSGQGIYGYTF.

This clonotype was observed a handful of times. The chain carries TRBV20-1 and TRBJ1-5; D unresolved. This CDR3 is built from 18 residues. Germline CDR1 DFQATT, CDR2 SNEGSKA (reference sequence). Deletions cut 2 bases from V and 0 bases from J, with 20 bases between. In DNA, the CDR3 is TGCAGTGCTAGATCCCCCTTAGGTGGGCCCTATAGCAATCAGCCCCAGCATTTT. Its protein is CSARSPLGGPYSNQPQHF.

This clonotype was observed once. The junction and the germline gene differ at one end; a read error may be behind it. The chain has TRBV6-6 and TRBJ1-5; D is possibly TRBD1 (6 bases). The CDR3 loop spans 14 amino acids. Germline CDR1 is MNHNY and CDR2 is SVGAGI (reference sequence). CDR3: CAGRSTGHNQPQHF. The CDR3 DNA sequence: TGTGCCGGCAGGAGTACAGGGCACAATCAGCCCCAGCATTTT.